These 24 T cell receptor beta chains were all obtained from the same sample, sequenced in a study of T cell changes during pregnancy in multiple sclerosis. Measured with immunoSEQ multiplex PCR; TCRdb has only the in-frame clones, and not every one. The data hold some 70,000 clones, with around 94% observed a single time. The specimen comprised peripheral blood, sampled in the second trimester of pregnancy. The origin of the receptors is a female donor in good health, enrolled as a control in a pregnancy study.

About this clone itself: In the same sample, other DNA sequences code for this CDR3. CDR3 in amino acids: CSVGTDQETQYF. The CDR3 DNA reads TGCAGCGTCGGGACAGATCAAGAGACCCAGTACTTC. V is TRBV29-1 and J is TRBJ2-5; 7 bases map to TRBD1. CDR3 size: 12 residues. Germline trimming cut 6 bases from V and 2 bases from J; bases unmatched to any gene: 3. CDR1 SQVTM and CDR2 ANQGSEA come from the germline V gene.

V is TRBV5-4 and J is TRBJ1-2; 8 positions agree with TRBD1. Germline V CDR1 and CDR2: SGHNT, YYREEE (reference sequence). V lost 0 bases and J lost 4; bases outside the gene matches: 5. The CDR3 consists of 15 residues. The CDR3 reads CASSLGPDRGYGYTF. The CDR3, as DNA: TGTGCCAGCAGCTTGGGGCCCGACAGGGGCTATGGCTACACCTTC.

This chain joins TRBV4-3 and TRBJ2-1; D possibly corresponds to TRBD2 (5 bases). The CDR3 has 13 residues. The V end was cut by 0 bases, the J end by 12 bases, with 12 bases between. Germline loops: CDR1 LGHNA, CDR2 YSLEER. The CDR3 nucleotides read TGCGCCAGCAGCCAAGAGAGGGCTGGGTTGCAGTTCTTC. Amino acids: CASSQERAGLQFF.

The chain employs TRBV9 and TRBJ2-3, with 7 bases lining up with TRBD2. The germline V gene encodes CDR1 SGDLS and CDR2 YYNGEE. The trim removed 0 bases at V and 2 bases at J, leaving 3 bases unmatched. The CDR3 spans 15 residues. CDR3 sequence (DNA): TGTGCCAGCAGCGTAGGCGGGAGAGACACAGATACGCAGTATTTT. This encodes CASSVGGRDTDTQYF.

The genes are TRBV5-6 and TRBJ1-5; possibly TRBD1 for D (6 bases). V was trimmed by 1 base and J by 3 bases, leaving 11 bases between them. There are 15 residues in the CDR3. Germline loops: CDR1 SGHDT, CDR2 YYEEEE. Here the CDR3 reads CASSLMTGHNQPQHF. As DNA, the CDR3 is TGTGCCAGCAGCTTGATGACAGGTCACAATCAGCCCCAGCATTTT.

The V and J genes are TRBV28 and TRBJ1-1; the D gene is possibly TRBD1 (6 bases). CDR1 MDHEN and CDR2 SYDVKM come from the germline V gene. The CDR3 spans 15 residues. V gave up 2 bases and J gave up 4 bases, with 14 bases separating them. CDR3 sequence reads: CASSLRRGGRTEAFF. Here the CDR3 DNA reads TGTGCCAGCAGTTTACGAAGAGGGGGTCGCACTGAAGCTTTCTTT.

The CDR3, as DNA: TGTGCCAGCAGCGTGGGTCTAGCGGGGATCACAGATACGCAGTATTTT. Protein sequence: CASSVGLAGITDTQYF. The chain employs TRBV5-8 and TRBJ2-3; TRBD2 matches at 9 bases. The CDR3 spans 16 residues. Germline V lookup: CDR1 SGHTS, CDR2 YDEGEE. Germline trimming cut 4 bases from V and 2 bases from J; bases unmatched to any gene: 8.

The rearrangement uses TRBV6-5 and TRBJ1-2; D possibly corresponds to TRBD1 (6 bases). From germline, CDR1 is MNHEY and CDR2 SVGAGI. V lost 5 bases, J lost 2 bases, and 9 bases lay in between. The CDR3 spans 13 residues. CDR3 amino acids: CASSLQGNYGYTF. The CDR3 nucleotides read TGTGCCAGCAGTCTCCAGGGGAACTATGGCTACACCTTC.

V and J are TRBV27 and TRBJ1-5; TRBD1 matches at 8 bases. Germline CDR1 MNHEY, CDR2 SMNVEV (reference sequence). CDR3 length: 14 residues. The ends lost 9 bases at V and 6 bases at J; junction bases unmatched: 10. The CDR3 DNA reads TGTGCCAGTTCGGGAACAGGGGGAAGTCAGCCCCAGCATTTT. Residues: CASSGTGGSQPQHF.

The chain uses TRBV4-2 and TRBJ2-5; 9 bases map to TRBD2. This CDR3 has 15 amino acids. From germline, CDR1 is LGHNA and CDR2 YNFKEQ. V gave up 0 bases and J gave up 5 bases; unmatched junction bases: 4. The CDR3 region has the DNA TGTGCCAGCAGCCAAGAAGGGCGGGGGGGCGAGACCCAGTACTTC. Translation: CASSQEGRGGETQYF.

The V and J genes are TRBV4-2 and TRBJ2-7; 12 bases fit TRBD2. Germline V gene lookup returns CDR1 LGHNA and CDR2 YNFKEQ. V lost 6 bases to trimming and J lost 1 base; unmatched junction nucleotides: 4. This CDR3 has 15 residues. Here the CDR3 reads CASRELAGGSYEQYF. CDR3 bases: TGTGCCAGCAGGGAACTAGCGGGGGGTTCCTACGAGCAGTACTTC.

This rearrangement joins TRBV2 to TRBJ2-1, with a weak D call TRBD1 (5 bases). Trimming pared 8 bases from V and 2 bases from J, leaving 10 bases between. The CDR3 has 13 amino acids. The germline V gene has CDR1 SNHLY and CDR2 FYNNEI. The CDR3 sequence: CASQQVTYNEQFF. CDR3 DNA: TGTGCCAGCCAACAGGTAACCTACAATGAGCAGTTCTTC.

V usage is TRBV28 and J usage is TRBJ1-2; D may be TRBD1 (6 bases). The CDR3 totals 13 residues. V lost 3 bases and J lost 4, with 9 bases in between. Germline lookup yields CDR1 MDHEN and CDR2 SYDVKM. CDR3 amino acids: CASSFWTAYGYTF. As DNA, the CDR3 is TGTGCCAGCAGTTTTTGGACAGCCTATGGCTACACCTTC.

V gene TRBV28 combines with J gene TRBJ2-1; the match to TRBD2 covers 8 bases. The CDR3 spans 16 residues. Germline V gene data show CDR1 as MDHEN and CDR2 as SYDVKM. V lost 6 bases and J lost 6; bases outside the gene matches: 13. CDR3 region: CASRIGGADIANEQFF. The CDR3 DNA reads as TGTGCCAGCAGGATCGGGGGGGCGGATATTGCCAATGAGCAGTTCTTC.

CDR3: CASSQGVAGNSPLHF. The CDR3 nucleotides read TGTGCCAGCAGCCAGGGGGTAGCTGGCAATTCACCCCTCCACTTT. The gene calls are TRBV7-3 and TRBJ1-6, with 7 bases matching TRBD1. The CDR3 contains 15 residues. After removal of 5 bases from V and 7 bases from J, the junction contained 8 bases not matched to a gene. Germline-derived CDR1 and CDR2 are SGHTA and FQGTGA.

The chain has TRBV25-1 and TRBJ1-4; no definite D call. Trimming removed 8 bases from V and 0 bases from J, with 13 bases in between. Germline CDR1 is MGHDK and CDR2 is SYGVNS. CDR3 length equals 15 residues. The CDR3 region is CASAQLGATNEKLFF. The CDR3, as DNA: TGTGCCAGCGCCCAACTAGGAGCAACTAATGAAAAACTGTTTTTT.

V gene TRBV11-2 combines with J gene TRBJ1-6, with TRBD1 matching 8 bases. This CDR3 comprises 16 residues. The ends lost 5 bases at V and 9 bases at J; junction bases unmatched: 12. Germline values: CDR1 SGHAT, CDR2 FQNNGV. CDR3 sequence (DNA): TGTGCCAGCAGCCCCGACCGGACAGGGAGCGCTTCACCCCTCCACTTT. It translates to CASSPDRTGSASPLHF.

This chain uses TRBV7-9 with TRBJ2-2, with D possibly being TRBD2 (5 bases). The CDR3 extends over 16 amino acids. Trimming removed 2 bases at V and 0 bases at J, with 10 bases between. Per germline, CDR1 SEHNR and CDR2 FQNEAQ (reference sequence). The CDR3 DNA follows: TGTGCCAGCAGCTTAAGGGCGGGCGCGAACACCGGGGAGCTGTTTTTT. This sequence encodes CASSLRAGANTGELFF.

The rearrangement joins TRBV4-1 to TRBJ2-1, with 8 bases fitting TRBD2. Germline V gene sequence: CDR1 MGHRA, CDR2 YSYEKL. Trimming took 2 bases from V and 7 from J; bases not matched to a gene: 10. The CDR3 length is 16 residues. CDR3 amino acids: CASSQLGRGDRNEQFF. The CDR3 coding sequence is TGCGCCAGCAGCCAATTGGGGCGGGGGGATCGGAATGAGCAGTTCTTC.

This clone was seen a single time. The J gene is TRBJ1-4, the V gene TRBV5-4, with 7 bases matching TRBD1. Germline values: CDR1 SGHNT, CDR2 YYREEE (reference sequence). CDR3 length: 14 residues. V was clipped by 4 bases and J by 8 bases; unmatched bases: 8. CDR3 residues: CASSLTGSREKLFF. In DNA, the CDR3 is TGTGCCAGCAGCCTGACAGGGTCCAGGGAAAAACTGTTTTTT. The variable domain in full, with the rest retrieved from reference TRBV5-4 and TRBJ1-4, is ETGVTQSPTHLIKTRGQQVTLRCSSQSGHNTVSWYQQALGQGPQFIFQYYREEENGRGNFPPRFSGLQFPNYSSELNVNALELDDSALYLCASSLTGSREKLFFGSGTQLSVL.

The V gene is TRBV27, the J gene TRBJ2-3; D gene ambiguous. The V end lost 2 bases, the J end lost 5 bases, and 11 bases lay between the germline ends. There are 14 residues in the CDR3. Looked up from germline, CDR1 is MNHEY and CDR2 is SMNVEV (reference sequence). Here the CDR3 DNA reads TGTGCCAGCAGTTTAGCTGCCAGAGGAGATACGCAGTATTTT. Its protein product is CASSLAARGDTQYF.

The rearrangement links TRBV11-2 to TRBJ2-7; weak D call: TRBD1 (5 bases). CDR1 and CDR2 from the germline V gene are SGHAT and FQNNGV. The CDR3 covers 13 residues. Trimming cost V 4 bases and J 4 bases, with 11 bases left between them. CDR3 sequence: CASSSRQIYEQYF. The CDR3 bases are TGTGCCAGCAGCTCCCGACAGATTTACGAGCAGTACTTC. Variable domain in full (rest from reference TRBV11-2 and TRBJ2-7): EAGVAQSPRYKIIEKRQSVAFWCNPISGHATLYWYQQILGQGPKLLIQFQNNGVVDDSQLPKDRFSAERLKGVDSTLKIQPAKLEDSAVYLCASSSRQIYEQYFGPGTRLTVT.

The V and J genes are TRBV11-2 and TRBJ1-1; 7 nucleotides agree with TRBD1. The CDR3 has 16 amino acids. Losses at the gene ends were 1 base for V and 0 bases for J; bases not matched to a gene: 5. The germline V gene encodes CDR1 SGHAT and CDR2 FQNNGV. The CDR3 spells CASSLVGDSLNTEAFF. CDR3 DNA sequence: TGTGCCAGCAGCTTAGTGGGGGACAGTTTGAACACTGAAGCTTTCTTT.

This rearrangement joins TRBV5-5 to TRBJ1-6, with 9 bases fitting TRBD1. Germline V gene lookup returns CDR1 SGHKS and CDR2 YYEKEE (reference sequence). Germline trimming cut 4 bases from V and 9 bases from J; bases unmatched to any gene: 8. The length of the CDR3 is 15 residues. Written as DNA, the CDR3 is TGTGCCAGCAGCCTCCCCGGGACAGGGAGTTCACCCCTCCACTTT. Translating gives CASSLPGTGSSPLHF. Full variable domain (outside the CDR3, taken from reference TRBV5-5 and TRBJ1-6): DAGVTQSPTHLIKTRGQQVTLRCSPISGHKSVSWYQQVLGQGPQFIFQYYEKEERGRGNFPDRFSARQFPNYSSELNVNALLLGDSALYLCASSLPGTGSSPLHFGNGTRLTVT.